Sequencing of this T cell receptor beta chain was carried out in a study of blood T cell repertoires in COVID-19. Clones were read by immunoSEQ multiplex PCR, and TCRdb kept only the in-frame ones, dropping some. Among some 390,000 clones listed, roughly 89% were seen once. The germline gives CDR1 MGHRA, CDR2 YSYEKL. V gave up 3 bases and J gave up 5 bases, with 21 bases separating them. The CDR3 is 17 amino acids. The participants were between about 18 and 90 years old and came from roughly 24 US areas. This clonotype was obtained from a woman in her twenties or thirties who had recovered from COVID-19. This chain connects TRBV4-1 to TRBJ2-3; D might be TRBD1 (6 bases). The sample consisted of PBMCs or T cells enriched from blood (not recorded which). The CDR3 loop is CASSHVYRAPRVDTQYF. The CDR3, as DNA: TGCGCCAGCAGCCATGTTTACAGGGCGCCTCGGGTAGATACGCAGTATTTT.